The clone carrying this T cell receptor beta chain was observed many times. This beta chain is an unintended read in a library built for alpha chains; its size means little. Described time point: sample taken at primary tumor resection. Without sorting, whole RNA was sequenced from tumor, nontumor lung or frozen PBMC. Germline assignment: CDR1 SGHTA and CDR2 FQGTGA. J gave up 5 bases and V 5 bases, and 11 bases lay outside the gene matches. The CDR3 covers 15 residues. This sample is part of a study of spatial heterogeneity in lung cancer. In TCRdb, the 5' RACE reads were re-called with MiXCR into one record per CDR3 protein. Here the sample spans about 12,000 distinct CDR3 sequences, 3.9% being singletons.

The sequenced sample was PBMCs, obtained at surgery. This sequence was found in a male donor with early-stage non-small cell lung cancer. The rearrangement uses TRBV7-3 and TRBJ2-7; 8 nucleotides align to TRBD2. The CDR3 nucleotides are TGTGCCAGCAGCGTCGCGGGCGGGAGGTTCGACGAGCAGTACTTC. Translating it yields CASSVAGGRFDEQYF.